This T cell receptor (beta chain) was captured by sequencing in a study of metastatic and nonmetastatic thyroid tumors. This clone was detected ten times or more. The germline V and J ends were trimmed by 3 bases and 2 bases, with 11 bases remaining between them. The CDR3 is 14 residues long. Per the germline V gene, CDR1 is SEHNR and CDR2 is FQNEAQ (reference sequence). TCRdb reprocessed the PCR reads using MiXCR. The profile shows 50,000 to 70,000 clones, approximately 4.1% of them singletons. Treatment of any kind had been given to no patient before thyroid surgery. The sample consisted of blood. The TCR comes from a female donor with papillary thyroid cancer or a benign thyroid nodule (not recorded which). Some clones in this sample may be carry-over from other donors' samples. V is TRBV7-9 and J is TRBJ2-7; weak D call: TRBD2 (6 bases). CDR3 DNA: TGTGCCAGCAGCTTCGTGGGGGGTACCTACGAGCAGTACTTC. As protein: CASSFVGGTYEQYF.